The 22 T cell receptor beta chains below all came from one sample that was sequenced in a study of T cells in localized non-small cell lung cancer (TCRdb year 2020). The library was built by means of the immunoSEQ multiplex PCR assay. TCRdb re-hosts the immuneACCESS table, in-frame sequences only. Its copies lack some clones; in the studies checked, an unresolved V gene accounts for under half of them, and the cause for the rest is not known. Counted in this sample were about 2,600 clones; nearly 25% of them appeared once. Roughly 7.2% of the sample is held by the ten biggest clonotypes. The sequences come from lung tumor tissue, collected before any cancer treatment. The receptors come from a woman aged 35 to 75 with stage I lung adenocarcinoma.

The CDR3 loop is CSATLAGNTIYF. The CDR3 bases are TGCAGCGCCACATTGGCTGGAAACACCATATATTTT. The J gene is TRBJ1-3, the V gene TRBV29-1; no clear D gene. The CDR3 runs 12 residues. The germline CDR1 and CDR2 sequences are SQVTM and ANQGSEA. V was shortened by 7 bases and J by 2 bases, with 9 bases between the two germline ends.

The chain uses TRBV11-3 and TRBJ2-7, with TRBD2 matching over 7 bases. Germline CDR1 is SGHNT and CDR2 is YENEEA. This CDR3 is built from 19 residues. V trimming: 5 bases; J trimming: 4 bases; junction bases outside the gene matches: 23. The CDR3 DNA sequence: TGTGCCAGCAGCCCCCCCGACTCCGACGGGAGGAGGTCCAGGTACGAGCAGTACTTC. Its translation: CASSPPDSDGRRSRYEQYF.

The chain is built from TRBV5-1 and TRBJ1-3; 11 bases align to TRBD1. J gave up 0 bases and V 8 bases, and 10 bases lay outside the gene matches. The germline CDR1 and CDR2 sequences are SGHRS and YFSETQ. The CDR3 sequence is 17 residues long. CDR3: CASSRDRGSSSGNTIYF. The CDR3 DNA sequence: TGCGCCAGTTCCCGGGACAGGGGGTCGAGCTCTGGAAACACCATATATTTT.

V is TRBV7-2 and J is TRBJ1-2; D gene uncertain. Trimming removed 4 bases at V and 7 bases at J, with 13 bases between. The CDR3 runs 13 residues. The germline V gene has CDR1 SGHTA and CDR2 FQGNSA. In nucleotides, the CDR3 is TGTGCCAGCAGCTCGACCTATCCGGCTGGCTACACCTTC. Its protein is CASSSTYPAGYTF.

The chain has TRBV15 and TRBJ2-1; 9 bases fit TRBD1. In germline, CDR1 is LNHNV, CDR2 YYDKDF (reference sequence). V shed 6 bases and J 2 bases; nucleotides not matched to a gene: 2. The CDR3 loop spans 14 amino acids. The CDR3 region has the DNA TGTGCCACCAGGGGGACAGGGCCCTACAATGAGCAGTTCTTC. Translating it yields CATRGTGPYNEQFF.

This clone is medium-sized (0.01 to 0.1%) in the sample. The junction and the germline gene differ at one end; a read error may be behind it. The chain is built from TRBV11-3 and TRBJ2-7, with D possibly TRBD2 on 7 matching bases. This CDR3 contains 15 residues. CDR1 SGHNT and CDR2 YENEEA come from the germline V gene. CDR3 protein: CASTLGGAGLYEQYF. The CDR3 region has the DNA TGTGCCAGCACCTTAGGGGGGGCGGGGCTCTACGAGCAGTACTTC.

The J gene is TRBJ1-2, the V gene TRBV19; no firm D call. The CDR3 is 13 residues long. Trimming removed 5 bases from V and 8 bases from J, with 15 bases in between. CDR1 is LNHDA, CDR2 SQIVND, per germline (reference sequence). CDR3 region: CASSFTYFMGYTF. In DNA, the CDR3 is TGTGCCAGTAGTTTTACCTACTTCATGGGCTACACCTTC.

By sample share, this clone is medium-sized (0.01 to 0.1%). The chain has TRBV11-3 and TRBJ1-1, with TRBD1 as a possible D gene (5 bases). CDR1 SGHNT and CDR2 YENEEA come from the germline V gene. CDR3 length: 15 residues. The V end was cut by 8 bases, the J end by 0 bases, with 16 bases between. CDR3 bases: TGTGCCAGCCGACCGGGGGGTTTCATGAACACTGAAGCTTTCTTT. This encodes CASRPGGFMNTEAFF.

Only one count was recorded for this clone. The chain has TRBV29-1 and TRBJ1-2; D may be TRBD1 (5 bases). CDR3 size: 12 residues. Germline loops: CDR1 SQVTM, CDR2 ANQGSEA. Trimming cost V 6 bases and J 3 bases, with 11 bases left between them. CDR3 nucleotide sequence: TGCAGCGTGGCACAGGCTTACTATGGCTACACCTTC. Translated: CSVAQAYYGYTF.

J is TRBJ2-3 and V is TRBV6-8, with D possibly matching TRBD1 (7 bases). CDR1 and CDR2 (germline): MNHGY, SAAAGT. V lost 0 bases to trimming and J lost 5 bases, with 12 bases between them. This CDR3 has 15 amino acids. In DNA form, the CDR3 reads TGTGCCAGCAGTTACTCCGGCAGGGGGGAAGATACGCAGTATTTT. This translates into CASSYSGRGEDTQYF.

CDR3 nucleotide sequence: TGCGCCAGCACCGTAGCGGGGGGGTCGTACAATGAGCAGTTCTTC. Its protein product is CASTVAGGSYNEQFF. The rearrangement links TRBV5-1 to TRBJ2-1; TRBD2 agrees at 11 bases. This CDR3 has 15 amino acids. Trimming at V came to 6 bases and at J to 4 bases, leaving 6 bases not matched to a gene. Germline assignment: CDR1 SGHRS and CDR2 YFSETQ.

The rearrangement links TRBV14 to TRBJ1-1; a possible D gene is TRBD1 (5 bases). CDR3 length equals 16 residues. The germline V gene has CDR1 SGHDN and CDR2 FVKESK. The ends were cut back, 0 bases at V and 5 bases at J, with 16 bases in the middle. CDR3 DNA: TGTGCCAGCAGCCAAGAAGGTAGGGCAGGGCGAACTGAAGCTTTCTTT. This codes for CASSQEGRAGRTEAFF.

By sample share, this clone is medium-sized. The chain combines TRBV11-3 with TRBJ2-1, with 9 bases that match TRBD2. J was trimmed by 9 bases and V by 5 bases; bases with no gene match: 14. The CDR3 has 16 amino acids. CDR1 and CDR2 from the germline V gene are SGHNT and YENEEA. DNA for the CDR3: TGTGCCAGCAGCCCGGATAGTAGCGGGGGCGGGACTGAGCAGTTCTTC. Translated: CASSPDSSGGGTEQFF.

This chain uses TRBV15 with TRBJ2-3; 8 nucleotides match TRBD2. The CDR3 totals 22 residues. Trimming at V came to 5 bases and at J to 0 bases, leaving 25 bases not matched to a gene. In germline, CDR1 is LNHNV, CDR2 YYDKDF (reference sequence). The CDR3 reads CATSGGRGPPGLEGTSTDTQYF. The CDR3 DNA follows: TGTGCCACCAGCGGAGGGAGAGGCCCTCCGGGACTAGAGGGGACTAGCACAGATACGCAGTATTTT.

The chain has TRBV19 and TRBJ2-1; 14 bases match TRBD2. The V gene's germline CDR1 is LNHDA and CDR2 SQIVND (reference sequence). Germline trimming cut 5 bases from V and 8 bases from J; bases unmatched to any gene: 2. The CDR3 loop spans 14 amino acids. Here the CDR3 reads CASSQGLAGDEQFF. In DNA form, the CDR3 reads TGTGCCAGTAGTCAGGGACTAGCGGGAGATGAGCAGTTCTTC.

This clone has just a few counts. The chain joins TRBV12-5 to TRBJ1-1; D possibly corresponds to TRBD1 (5 bases). CDR3 length: 13 amino acids. Trimming left V 8 bases short and J 2 bases short, with 12 bases between. Germline V lookup: CDR1 LGHNT, CDR2 FRNRAP. For the CDR3, the DNA is TGTGCTAGTTCGTGGGGGGTAAACACTGAAGCTTTCTTT. Translation gives CASSWGVNTEAFF.

This clone was recorded a few times. V usage is TRBV11-3 and J usage is TRBJ2-5, with 8 positions matching TRBD2. CDR1 is SGHNT and CDR2 is YENEEA in the germline V gene. V lost 5 bases and J lost 4; bases outside the gene matches: 9. This CDR3 is 15 amino acids long. The CDR3: CASSLVGRGGETQYF. In nucleotides, the CDR3 is TGTGCCAGCAGCCTTGTCGGGAGGGGAGGAGAGACCCAGTACTTC.

This chain links TRBV10-3 with TRBJ1-4; a weak D match, TRBD1 (6 bases). The V end lost 2 bases, the J end lost 8 bases, and 15 bases lay between the germline ends. Germline loops: CDR1 ENHRY, CDR2 SYGVKD. CDR3 length: 15 amino acids. The CDR3 here is CAISEGGAEEEKLFF. In DNA form, the CDR3 reads TGTGCCATCAGTGAGGGGGGGGCAGAGGAGGAAAAACTGTTTTTT.

This clone occurred a few times. The rearrangement links TRBV29-1 to TRBJ1-5, with D possibly TRBD1 on 6 matching bases. The V end lost 6 bases, the J end lost 3 bases, and 9 bases lay between the germline ends. Germline lookup yields CDR1 SQVTM and CDR2 ANQGSEA. The CDR3 sequence is 12 residues long. CDR3 residues: CSVGQYNQPQHF. CDR3 DNA sequence: TGCAGCGTCGGACAGTACAATCAGCCCCAGCATTTT.

The rearrangement uses TRBV19 and TRBJ1-2; 10 bases line up with TRBD1. Unmatched junction bases numbered 6, after V lost 4 bases and J lost 7 bases. The CDR3 is 14 residues long. CDR1 is LNHDA, CDR2 SQIVND, per germline (reference sequence). The DNA of the CDR3 is TGTGCCAGTAGTAGGGGACAGGGGTCTGGTGGCTACACCTTC. As protein: CASSRGQGSGGYTF.

This chain uses TRBV19 with TRBJ2-2, with D possibly being TRBD2 (5 bases). Germline V gene lookup returns CDR1 LNHDA and CDR2 SQIVND (reference sequence). The V end was cut by 5 bases, the J end by 0 bases, with 7 bases between. There are 14 residues in the CDR3. CDR3 protein: CASSWTPNTGELFF. The CDR3 DNA is TGTGCCAGTAGTTGGACTCCGAACACCGGGGAGCTGTTTTTT.

CDR3 region: CASSASGSIKTYEQYF. The CDR3 DNA follows: TGTGCCAGTAGTGCCTCGGGTAGCATAAAAACCTACGAGCAGTACTTC. The V call is TRBV19, the J call TRBJ2-7, with D hard to call. Trimming removed 5 bases from V and 2 bases from J, with 19 bases in between. The CDR3 is 16 residues long. Germline-derived CDR1 and CDR2 are LNHDA and SQIVND (reference sequence).